Listed below are T cell receptor beta chains from one sample, sequenced in a study of blood T cell repertoires in COVID-19. The data were produced by immunoSEQ multiplex PCR, yet TCRdb's version contains in-frame clones alone and is incomplete. The table lists about 15,000 clones, 70% to 90% of them singletons. Material for sequencing was peripheral blood. These receptors were collected from a woman at least 80 years old with COVID-19, enrolled during active disease. Each CDR3 is given with its conserved first and last residue. D genes are given only for firm matches. The size field is filled for only some rows; it gives once, few, many or a size class.

v_gene	j_gene	abundance	d_gene	CDR3aa	CDR3nt
TRBV3-1/TRBV3-2	TRBJ2-5	NA	NA	CASSQASGATETQYF	TGTGCCAGCAGCCAAGCATCAGGGGCCACGGAGACCCAGTACTTC
TRBV27	TRBJ2-7	NA	TRBD1	CASSNAGQGYEQYF	TGTGCCAGCTCTAATGCGGGACAGGGCTACGAGCAGTACTTC
TRBV6-5	TRBJ1-1	NA	NA	CASSFGGAEAFF	TGTGCCAGCAGTTTTGGGGGGGCAGAAGCTTTCTTT
TRBV11-1	TRBJ1-1	NA	NA	CASSPRRDTEAFF	TGTGCCAGCAGTCCTCGGAGGGACACTGAAGCTTTCTTT
TRBV5-1	TRBJ1-4	NA	TRBD1	CASSSYGTANEKLFF	TGCGCCAGCAGTTCTTACGGGACAGCTAATGAAAAACTGTTTTTT
TRBV11-1	TRBJ2-1	NA	NA	CASSPDYREQFF	TGTGCCAGCAGCCCAGACTACCGCGAGCAGTTCTTC
TRBV5-4	TRBJ2-3	once	NA	CASVQEMGTDTQYF	TGTGCCAGCGTTCAGGAAATGGGTACAGATACGCAGTATTTT
TRBV7-9	TRBJ1-3	NA	NA	CASSGQGSYSGNTIYF	TGTGCCAGCAGTGGTCAGGGGTCTTACTCTGGAAACACCATATATTTT
TRBV5-1	TRBJ2-1	NA	NA	CASSLEAADNEQFF	TGCGCCAGCAGCTTGGAGGCGGCAGACAATGAGCAGTTCTTC
TRBV6-1	TRBJ2-3	NA	TRBD1	CASSEDRGGVRTQYF	TGTGCCAGCAGTGAGGACAGGGGAGGAGTTCGTACGCAGTATTTT
TRBV7-8	TRBJ1-4	NA	TRBD1	CASSLEGAGGEKLFF	TGTGCCAGCAGCTTAGAGGGGGCAGGAGGTGAAAAACTGTTTTTT
TRBV2	TRBJ2-1	NA	NA	CASSLFPDNEQFF	TGTGCCAGCAGCCTCTTCCCAGACAATGAGCAGTTCTTC
TRBV12-3/TRBV12-4	TRBJ1-5	NA	NA	CASSTGTMLQHF	TGTGCCAGCAGTACTGGTACGATGCTTCAGCATTTT
TRBV5-1	TRBJ1-1	NA	TRBD1	CASSLGRGQINTEAFF	TGCGCCAGCAGCTTGGGGAGGGGGCAGATTAACACTGAAGCTTTCTTT
TRBV28	TRBJ2-2	NA	NA	CASSPSPVGATGELFF	TGTGCCAGCAGTCCCAGCCCCGTGGGAGCAACTGGGGAGCTGTTTTTT
TRBV15	TRBJ2-3	once	NA	CATSRETGRGRADTQYF	TGTGCCACCAGCAGAGAGACGGGCAGGGGAAGGGCAGATACGCAGTATTTT
TRBV29-1	TRBJ1-3	NA	TRBD1	CSVDRTGSGNTIYF	TGCAGCGTTGATAGGACAGGCTCTGGAAACACCATATATTTT
TRBV3-1/TRBV3-2	TRBJ1-2	NA	NA	CASSLQTQGIGGYTF	TGTGCCAGCAGCCTCCAAACGCAGGGAATAGGCGGCTACACCTTC
TRBV18	TRBJ1-2	NA	TRBD1	CASSPSGQPTFYGYTF	TGTGCCAGCTCACCATCGGGACAGCCAACGTTCTATGGCTACACCTTC
TRBV7-9	TRBJ2-4	NA	TRBD1	CASSPGQGKNIQYF	TGTGCCAGCAGCCCGGGACAGGGAAAAAACATTCAGTACTTC
TRBV19	TRBJ2-7	NA	NA	CASSIGSSVSSYEQYF	TGTGCCAGTAGTATAGGTTCTAGCGTGAGCTCCTACGAGCAGTACTTC
TRBV24-1	TRBJ2-3	NA	NA	CATSDSPGRGVNTDTQYF	TGTGCCACCAGTGATTCTCCGGGGAGGGGGGTCAACACAGATACGCAGTATTTT
TRBV2	TRBJ2-3	NA	TRBD2	CASSERGATDTQYF	TGTGCCAGCAGTGAGCGGGGGGCCACAGATACGCAGTATTTT
TRBV7-9	TRBJ2-3	NA	TRBD1	CASTQGQGVADTQYF	TGTGCCAGCACCCAAGGACAGGGAGTTGCAGATACGCAGTATTTT
TRBV6-5	TRBJ2-3	NA	TRBD2	CASSYALAGDTQYF	TGTGCCAGCAGTTACGCGCTAGCGGGAGATACGCAGTATTTT
TRBV28	TRBJ1-2	once	NA	CASSLKGRVGGYTF	TGTGCCAGCAGTTTAAAAGGGAGAGTAGGGGGCTACACCTTC
TRBV5-6	TRBJ1-1	NA	NA	CASSFGGYTEAFF	TGTGCCAGCAGCTTTGGGGGGTACACTGAAGCTTTCTTT
TRBV19	TRBJ1-4	NA	TRBD1	CASSNRQGSANEKLFF	TGTGCCAGTAGTAACCGACAGGGGTCAGCTAATGAAAAACTGTTTTTT
TRBV7-2	TRBJ2-3	NA	NA	CASSLGLAYTDTQYF	TGTGCCAGCAGCTTAGGCCTAGCCTACACAGATACGCAGTATTTT
TRBV28	TRBJ2-7	NA	NA	CASSFFLVGTYEQYF	TGTGCCAGCAGTTTTTTCCTAGTTGGCACCTACGAGCAGTACTTC
TRBV10-3	TRBJ1-1	NA	NA	CAISWDPAGEAFF	TGTGCCATCAGTTGGGATCCCGCAGGGGAAGCTTTCTTT
TRBV6-6	TRBJ1-2	NA	TRBD1	CASRRDRAFGYTF	TGTGCCAGCAGGCGGGACAGGGCTTTTGGCTACACCTTC
TRBV6-5	TRBJ2-2	NA	TRBD1	CAIPDRGRGTGELFF	TGTGCCATTCCTGACAGGGGGCGAGGGACCGGGGAGCTGTTTTTT
TRBV6-5	TRBJ1-1	NA	TRBD1	CASRDRAVRTEAFF	TGTGCCAGCAGGGACAGGGCCGTAAGGACTGAAGCTTTCTTT
TRBV6-5	TRBJ1-1	NA	NA	CASSYAVNTEAFF	TGTGCCAGCAGTTACGCAGTGAACACTGAAGCTTTCTTT
TRBV7-3	TRBJ2-2	NA	TRBD1	CASSLKQGAGELFF	TGTGCCAGCAGCTTAAAACAGGGGGCCGGGGAGCTGTTTTTT
TRBV18	TRBJ2-7	NA	TRBD1	CASSPLGQARGEQYF	TGTGCCAGCTCACCCCTGGGACAGGCCCGTGGAGAGCAGTACTTC
TRBV5-4	TRBJ2-5	NA	NA	CASSLAGTGSGTQYF	TGTGCCAGCAGCTTGGCCGGGACTGGATCAGGGACCCAGTACTTC
TRBV6-5	TRBJ2-5	NA	TRBD1	CASRDPGTGQETQYF	TGTGCCAGCAGGGACCCCGGGACAGGACAAGAGACCCAGTACTTC
TRBV6-2/TRBV6-3	TRBJ2-6	NA	NA	CASSYAGTGANVLTF	TGTGCCAGCAGTTACGCGGGAACTGGGGCCAACGTCCTGACTTTC
TRBV29-1	TRBJ1-1	NA	NA	CSVAQQAAEAFF	TGCAGCGTTGCCCAACAGGCGGCAGAAGCTTTCTTT